These 20 T cell receptor beta chains were all obtained from the same sample, sequenced in a study of blood T cell repertoires in COVID-19. Sequencing was performed with immunoSEQ multiplex PCR; in TCRdb, only in-frame clones are kept and a portion is missing. In the table there are 84,000 or so clones, roughly 82% of which are singletons. Sequencing input: peripheral blood. The source of these receptors is a woman older than 75 with acute or convalescent COVID-19.

The chain combines TRBV6-5 with TRBJ2-2, with D unclear. V gave up 4 bases and J gave up 4 bases, with 7 bases separating them. CDR1 is MNHEY, CDR2 SVGAGI, per germline. The CDR3 runs to 13 residues. CDR3 in amino acids: CASSSTSTGELFF. The DNA of the CDR3 is TGTGCCAGCAGTTCGACAAGCACCGGGGAGCTGTTTTTT.

This chain joins TRBV5-1 and TRBJ2-2; the D gene is possibly TRBD2 (5 bases). The germline V gene encodes CDR1 SGHRS and CDR2 YFSETQ. The CDR3 extends over 13 amino acids. V shed 4 bases and J shed 3 bases, with 7 bases lying between them. CDR3 coding DNA: TGCGCCAGCAGCCAGGACTACACCGGGGAGCTGTTTTTT. As protein: CASSQDYTGELFF.

The rearrangement joins TRBV6-4 to TRBJ1-2; possible D gene TRBD1, 6 bases. The CDR3 consists of 14 residues. V lost 6 bases, J lost 6 bases, and 17 bases lay in between. The germline gives CDR1 MRHNA, CDR2 SNTAGT. The CDR3, as DNA: TGTGCCAGCAGACCTGATGTCACAGGGAATGGCTACACCTTC. As protein: CASRPDVTGNGYTF.

V is TRBV18 and J is TRBJ1-1, with 7 bases identical to TRBD1. CDR1 KGHSH and CDR2 LQKENI come from the germline V gene. J was trimmed by 3 bases and V by 3 bases; bases with no gene match: 4. This CDR3 has 14 amino acids. The DNA for the CDR3 is TGTGCCAGCTCACCGGACAGGAGGGACACTGAAGCTTTCTTT. Amino acid sequence: CASSPDRRDTEAFF.

The rearrangement links TRBV10-2 to TRBJ2-1, with 7 bases fitting TRBD2. The CDR3 has 15 amino acids. Losses at the gene ends were 3 bases for V and 5 bases for J; bases not matched to a gene: 7. Germline loops: CDR1 WSHSY, CDR2 SAAADI. This CDR3 is CASSDWVGGDNEQFF. In nucleotides, the CDR3 is TGCGCCAGCAGTGATTGGGTGGGAGGGGACAATGAGCAGTTCTTC.

V is TRBV7-2 and J is TRBJ2-3, with D hard to call. Germline CDR1 SGHTA, CDR2 FQGNSA. There are 16 residues in the CDR3. Trimming shortened V by 4 bases and J by 0 bases, and 14 bases separated the two germline ends. The CDR3: CASSSMVRSSTDTQYF. For the CDR3, the DNA is TGTGCCAGCAGCTCTATGGTGCGGTCTAGCACAGATACGCAGTATTTT.

The rearrangement links TRBV28 to TRBJ2-7; TRBD1 might be the D (5 bases). The CDR3 consists of 14 residues. The germline gives CDR1 MDHEN, CDR2 SYDVKM. V lost 1 base, J lost 2 bases, and 9 bases lay in between. The CDR3 DNA reads as TGTGCCAGCAGTTTATCGGCAGGGCCCTACGAGCAGTACTTC. Translating it yields CASSLSAGPYEQYF.

V usage is TRBV19 and J usage is TRBJ1-1; no clear D gene. Trimming left V 2 bases short and J 0 bases short, with 7 bases between. Germline values: CDR1 LNHDA, CDR2 SQIVND (reference sequence). This CDR3 contains 14 residues. As DNA, the CDR3 is TGTGCCAGTAGTATATTGGGAGTGAACACTGAAGCTTTCTTT. This gives the protein CASSILGVNTEAFF.

This clone was recorded a few times. CDR3 sequence (DNA): TGTGCCAGCAGCGGAGGCCCACAGGGGGGCGAGCAGTACTTC. Translating it yields CASSGGPQGGEQYF. V and J are TRBV9 and TRBJ2-7, with 8 bases that match TRBD1. V lost 3 bases and J lost 6; bases outside the gene matches: 8. The CDR3 sequence is 14 residues long. The germline V gene encodes CDR1 SGDLS and CDR2 YYNGEE. Drawing the rest from reference TRBV9 and TRBJ2-7, the complete variable domain is DSGVTQTPKHLITATGQRVTLRCSPRSGDLSVYWYQQSLDQGLQFLIQYYNGEERAKGNILERFSAQQFPDLHSELNLSSLELGDSALYFCASSGGPQGGEQYFGPGTRLTVT.

CDR3 protein: CSARQSEAFF. CDR3 bases: TGCAGTGCTAGGCAGTCTGAAGCTTTCTTT. This chain connects TRBV20-1 to TRBJ1-1; D gene ambiguous. The germline V gene encodes CDR1 DFQATT and CDR2 SNEGSKA (reference sequence). This CDR3 is built from 10 residues. Trimming removed 3 bases from V and 6 bases from J, with 5 bases in between.

This clone has just one count. The CDR3 region is CASSDPAGAAYEQYF. The CDR3 DNA sequence: TGTGCCAGCAGTGACCCGGCAGGGGCAGCCTACGAGCAGTACTTC. The rearrangement uses TRBV25-1 and TRBJ2-7, with D tentatively TRBD1 (6 bases). The germline V and J ends were trimmed by 3 bases and 2 bases, with 14 bases remaining between them. The length of the CDR3 is 15 residues. The germline CDR1 and CDR2 sequences are MGHDK and SYGVNS.

V gene TRBV6-5 combines with J gene TRBJ1-2; 7 nucleotides match TRBD1. The germline V gene encodes CDR1 MNHEY and CDR2 SVGAGI. V was clipped by 6 bases and J by 2 bases; unmatched bases: 0. This CDR3 region has 12 residues. The CDR3 protein is CASRDRNYGYTF. The DNA of the CDR3 is TGTGCCAGCAGGGACAGGAACTATGGCTACACCTTC.

CDR3: CASSLLAGVYHEQYF. CDR3 nucleotide sequence: TGTGCCAGCAGCCTACTAGCGGGAGTTTACCACGAGCAGTACTTC. The chain has TRBV3-1 (or the pseudogene TRBV3-2) and TRBJ2-7; TRBD2 aligns across 11 bases. CDR1 LGHDT and CDR2 YNNKEL come from the germline V gene (reference sequence). Germline trimming cut 4 bases from V and 5 bases from J; bases unmatched to any gene: 7. The CDR3 is 15 amino acids.

The chain employs TRBV12-3 or TRBV12-4 and TRBJ1-6, with a possible D match to TRBD1 (5 bases). The CDR3 runs to 13 residues. The V and J ends lost 3 bases and 7 bases respectively, with 7 bases between them. CDR3 DNA sequence: TGTGCCAGCAGTTTTAACAGGAATTCACCCCTCCACTTT. Translation gives CASSFNRNSPLHF.

The chain combines TRBV29-1 with TRBJ2-1; D perhaps matches TRBD1 (6 bases). Germline CDR1 is SQVTM and CDR2 is ANQGSEA. The germline V and J ends were trimmed by 5 bases and 5 bases, with 13 bases remaining between them. The CDR3 runs 13 residues. The CDR3 nucleotides read TGCAGCGTTCCCCGGGACACGAACAATGAGCAGTTCTTC. Translating it yields CSVPRDTNNEQFF.

The chain carries TRBV10-3 and TRBJ2-7; 9 bases align to TRBD1. V lost 6 bases to trimming and J lost 7 bases; unmatched junction nucleotides: 4. From germline, CDR1 is ENHRY and CDR2 SYGVKD. The CDR3 length is 12 residues. The CDR3 protein is CAISRDREEQYF. CDR3 nucleotide sequence: TGTGCCATCAGCCGGGACAGGGAAGAGCAGTACTTC.

This chain links TRBV5-1 with TRBJ2-1, with D possibly matching TRBD1 (7 bases). V was cut by 5 bases and J by 3 bases, with 15 bases left in between. CDR1 and CDR2 from the germline V gene are SGHRS and YFSETQ. The CDR3 has 15 amino acids. The CDR3 is CASSPGGSLYNEQFF. CDR3 in DNA: TGCGCCAGCAGTCCAGGGGGGTCCCTCTACAATGAGCAGTTCTTC.

The chain carries TRBV19 and TRBJ2-7; no definite D call. Germline CDR1 and CDR2: LNHDA and SQIVND (reference sequence). Trimming stripped 2 bases from V and 2 bases from J, with 10 bases between. The CDR3 is 14 amino acids. CDR3 sequence reads: CASSISDIAYEQYF. Written as DNA, the CDR3 is TGTGCCAGTAGTATATCAGACATCGCCTACGAGCAGTACTTC.

This chain connects TRBV27 to TRBJ1-2; D gene uncertain. The CDR3 has 14 residues. Trimming cost V 5 bases and J 5 bases, with 15 bases left between them. CDR1 and CDR2 from the germline V gene are MNHEY and SMNVEV (reference sequence). The CDR3 reads CASSGREPTYGYTF. The CDR3 bases are TGTGCCAGCAGTGGGAGGGAGCCTACTTATGGCTACACCTTC.

The J gene is TRBJ1-2, the V gene TRBV9, with 7 bases lining up with TRBD1. The junction had 9 bases not matched to a gene; V was cut back by 4 bases and J by 6 bases. Germline CDR1 reads SGDLS; CDR2 reads YYNGEE. The CDR3 totals 14 residues. In DNA, the CDR3 is TGTGCCAGCAGCCCCCCGACAGGGCGGGATGGCTACACCTTC. It is translated as CASSPPTGRDGYTF. The variable domain in full, completed from reference TRBV9 and TRBJ1-2, reads DSGVTQTPKHLITATGQRVTLRCSPRSGDLSVYWYQQSLDQGLQFLIQYYNGEERAKGNILERFSAQQFPDLHSELNLSSLELGDSALYFCASSPPTGRDGYTFGSGTRLTVV.